This T cell receptor (beta chain) was obtained from a study of T cell responses to AZD1222 COVID-19 vaccine. As to this clone: Antigen specificity is unknown.

Germline V CDR1 and CDR2: KGHDR, SFDVKD. V was clipped by 4 bases and J by 4 bases, with 10 bases between them. The CDR3 contains 14 residues. Method: immunoSEQ multiplex PCR; TCRdb's copy keeps in-frame clones and lacks some. Of approximately 100,000 clones listed, roughly 92% are singletons. Study-level points and caveats: Baseline seropositives among AZD1222 recipients totaled only five or six. The study reported that nearly half of spike-specific TCRs target unmutated variant regions. Clonal diversity was possibly underestimated, and white British individuals and females predominated among donors.

This receptor was identified in an adult in good health. The chain has TRBV24-1 and TRBJ1-5, with a possible D match to TRBD1 (5 bases). The starting material was peripheral blood, obtained on day 0 of AZD1222 vaccination. This chain's CDR3 is CATSERGFNQPQHF. The CDR3 DNA reads TGTGCCACCAGTGAGAGGGGTTTTAATCAGCCCCAGCATTTT.